This section outlines one T cell receptor (beta chain) sequence together with its context. The junction shows a germline mismatch at one end, possibly a read error. The CDR3 covers 10 residues. From germline, CDR1 is MRHNA and CDR2 SNTAGT. The data belong to a study of cytomegalovirus exposure and HLA in healthy donors. PCR involved 60 Vbeta and 13 Jbeta primers. Clones were read by immunoSEQ multiplex PCR, and TCRdb kept only the in-frame ones, dropping some. The table lists 120,000 to 150,000 clones, over 65% of them singletons. The sequenced sample consisted of PBMCs. The V call is TRBV6-4, the J call TRBJ1-2; the D is unclear. The receptor's source is a man in his forties in good health and CMV-seropositive. DNA of the CDR3: TGTGCCAGCAGTGACATCTGGCCTGACTTC. Residues: CASSDIWPDF.